Below, one T cell receptor (beta chain) is given with its context. Its target is unknown. 13 Jbeta primers and 60 Vbeta primers were used for the PCR. Using immunoSEQ multiplex PCR, the repertoire was profiled, and TCRdb retains in-frame clones only, with some absent. In the table there are about 80,000 clones, approximately 65% of which are singletons. Germline V lookup: CDR1 SQVTM, CDR2 ANQGSEA. The V end was cut by 6 bases, the J end by 0 bases, with 8 bases between. The CDR3 is made up of 12 amino acids. These data come from a study of cytomegalovirus exposure and HLA in healthy donors. Overall study results and limits: In a later analysis, 15,000 to 20,000 TCR beta sequences were associated with HLA alleles at 0.05 false discovery rate. Immune exposure data for these donors was limited to CMV serostatus.

The chain has TRBV29-1 and TRBJ1-1, with D possibly matching TRBD1 (5 bases). Source material: PBMCs. The TCR sequence derives from a male donor in good health and CMV-seropositive. The CDR3 coding sequence is TGCAGCGTCGGGACTTTGAACACTGAAGCTTTCTTT. Translated, it gives CSVGTLNTEAFF.